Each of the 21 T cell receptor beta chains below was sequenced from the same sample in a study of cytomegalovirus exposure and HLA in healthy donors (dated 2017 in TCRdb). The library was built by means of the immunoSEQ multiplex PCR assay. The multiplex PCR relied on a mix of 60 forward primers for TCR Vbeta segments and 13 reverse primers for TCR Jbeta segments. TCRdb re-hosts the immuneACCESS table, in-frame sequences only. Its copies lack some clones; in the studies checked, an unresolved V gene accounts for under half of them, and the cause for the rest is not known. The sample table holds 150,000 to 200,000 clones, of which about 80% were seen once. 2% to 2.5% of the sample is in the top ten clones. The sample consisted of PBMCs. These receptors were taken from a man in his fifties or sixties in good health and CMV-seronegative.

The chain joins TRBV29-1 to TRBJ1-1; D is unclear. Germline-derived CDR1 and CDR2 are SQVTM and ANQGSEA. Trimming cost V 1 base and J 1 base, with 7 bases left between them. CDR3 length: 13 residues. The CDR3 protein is CSVEARANTEAFF. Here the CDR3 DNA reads TGCAGCGTTGAAGCTCGAGCGAACACTGAAGCTTTCTTT.

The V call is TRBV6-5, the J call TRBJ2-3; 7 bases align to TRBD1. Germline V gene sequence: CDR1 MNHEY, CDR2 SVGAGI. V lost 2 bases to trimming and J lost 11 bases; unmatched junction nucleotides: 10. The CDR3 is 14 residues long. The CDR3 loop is CASSYGTVGGEQYF. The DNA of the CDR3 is TGTGCCAGCAGTTACGGCACCGTAGGGGGCGAGCAGTATTTT.

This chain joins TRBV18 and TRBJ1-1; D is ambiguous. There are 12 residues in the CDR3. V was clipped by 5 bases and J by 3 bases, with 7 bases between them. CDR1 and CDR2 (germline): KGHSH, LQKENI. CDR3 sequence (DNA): TGTGCCAGCTCATCGTTTCACACTGAAGCTTTCTTT. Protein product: CASSSFHTEAFF.

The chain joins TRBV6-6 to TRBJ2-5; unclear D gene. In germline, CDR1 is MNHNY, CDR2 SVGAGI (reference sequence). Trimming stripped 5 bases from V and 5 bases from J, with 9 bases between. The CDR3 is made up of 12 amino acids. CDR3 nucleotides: TGTGCCAGCAGTCGACTGCAGGAGACCCAGTACTTC. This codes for CASSRLQETQYF.

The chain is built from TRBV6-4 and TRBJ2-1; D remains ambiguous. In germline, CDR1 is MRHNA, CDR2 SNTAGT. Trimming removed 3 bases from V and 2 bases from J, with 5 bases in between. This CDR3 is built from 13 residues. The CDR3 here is CASSEGPYNEQFF. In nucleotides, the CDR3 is TGTGCCAGCAGTGAGGGCCCCTACAATGAGCAGTTCTTC.

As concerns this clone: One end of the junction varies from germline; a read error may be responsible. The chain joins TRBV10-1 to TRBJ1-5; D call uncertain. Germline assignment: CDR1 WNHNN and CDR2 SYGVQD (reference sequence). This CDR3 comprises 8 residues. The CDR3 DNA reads TGCGCCAAGGGAGCCCAGAATTTT. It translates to CAKGAQNF.

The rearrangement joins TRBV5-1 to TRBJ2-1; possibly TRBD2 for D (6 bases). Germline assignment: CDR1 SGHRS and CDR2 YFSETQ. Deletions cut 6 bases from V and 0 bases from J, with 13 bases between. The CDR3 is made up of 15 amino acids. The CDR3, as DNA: TGCGCCAGCAAGGGACTGGGGAGCTCCTACAATGAGCAGTTCTTC. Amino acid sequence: CASKGLGSSYNEQFF. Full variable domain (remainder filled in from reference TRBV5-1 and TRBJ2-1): KAGVTQTPRYLIKTRGQQVTLSCSPISGHRSVSWYQQTPGQGLQFLFEYFSETQRNKGNFPGRFSGRQFSNSRSEMNVSTLELGDSALYLCASKGLGSSYNEQFFGPGTRLTVL.

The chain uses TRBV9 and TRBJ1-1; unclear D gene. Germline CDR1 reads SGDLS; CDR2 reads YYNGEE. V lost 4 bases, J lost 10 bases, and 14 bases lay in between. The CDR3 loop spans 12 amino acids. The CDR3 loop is CASSPDILPAFF. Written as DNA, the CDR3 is TGTGCCAGCAGCCCTGACATCTTACCAGCTTTCTTT.

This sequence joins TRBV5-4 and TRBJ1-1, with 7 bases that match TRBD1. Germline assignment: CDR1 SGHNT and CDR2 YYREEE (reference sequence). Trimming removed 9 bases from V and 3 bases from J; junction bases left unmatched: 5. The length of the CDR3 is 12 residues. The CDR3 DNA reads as TGTGCCACCGGAGACAGGGACACTGAAGCTTTCTTT. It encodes CATGDRDTEAFF.

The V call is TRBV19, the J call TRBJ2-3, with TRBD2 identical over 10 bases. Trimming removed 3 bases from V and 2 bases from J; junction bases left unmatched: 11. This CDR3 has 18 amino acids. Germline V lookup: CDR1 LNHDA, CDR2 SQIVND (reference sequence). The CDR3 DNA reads TGTGCCAGTAGTATCGCCCTAGCGGGAGTCGGCACCACAGATACGCAGTATTTT. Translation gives CASSIALAGVGTTDTQYF.

The CDR3: CATREREIGTEAFF. CDR3 bases: TGTGCCACCCGGGAAAGGGAGATCGGTACTGAAGCTTTCTTT. The rearrangement links TRBV10-3 to TRBJ1-1; D gene uncertain. CDR3 length equals 14 residues. Germline-derived CDR1 and CDR2 are ENHRY and SYGVKD. V lost 10 bases to trimming and J lost 5 bases, with 20 bases between them.

Here the CDR3 reads CASSATRSSYNEQFF. In DNA, the CDR3 is TGTGCCAGCAGTGCTACTCGTAGCTCCTACAATGAGCAGTTCTTC. The J gene is TRBJ2-1, the V gene TRBV2; D is unclear. V was trimmed by 4 bases and J by 0 bases, leaving 10 bases between them. This CDR3 is built from 15 residues. Germline loops: CDR1 SNHLY, CDR2 FYNNEI.

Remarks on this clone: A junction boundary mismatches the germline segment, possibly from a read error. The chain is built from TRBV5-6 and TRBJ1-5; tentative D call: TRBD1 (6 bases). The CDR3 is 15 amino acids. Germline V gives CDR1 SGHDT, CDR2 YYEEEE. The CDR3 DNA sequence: TGTGCCAGCAGCTTCTTTGGACAGAAGAATCAGCCCCAGAATTTT. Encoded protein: CASSFFGQKNQPQNF. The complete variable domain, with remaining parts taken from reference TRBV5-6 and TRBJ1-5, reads DAGVTQSPTHLIKTRGQQVTLRCSPKSGHDTVSWYQQALGQGPQFIFQYYEEEERQRGNFPDRFSGHQFPNYSSELNVNALLLGDSALYLCASSFFGQKNQPQNFGDGTRLSIL.

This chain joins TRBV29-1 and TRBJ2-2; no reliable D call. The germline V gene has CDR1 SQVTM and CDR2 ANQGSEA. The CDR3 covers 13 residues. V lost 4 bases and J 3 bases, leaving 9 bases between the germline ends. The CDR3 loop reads CSVGGFDTGELFF. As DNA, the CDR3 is TGCAGCGTTGGCGGCTTCGACACCGGGGAGCTGTTTTTT.

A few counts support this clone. This chain's CDR3 is CASKAGYTEAFF. CDR3 nucleotides: TGTGCCAGCAAAGCAGGGTACACTGAAGCTTTCTTT. This rearrangement joins TRBV6-5 to TRBJ1-1; perhaps TRBD1 as D (5 bases). Trimming pared 7 bases from V and 3 bases from J, leaving 9 bases between. This CDR3 spans 12 amino acids. The germline V gene encodes CDR1 MNHEY and CDR2 SVGAGI.

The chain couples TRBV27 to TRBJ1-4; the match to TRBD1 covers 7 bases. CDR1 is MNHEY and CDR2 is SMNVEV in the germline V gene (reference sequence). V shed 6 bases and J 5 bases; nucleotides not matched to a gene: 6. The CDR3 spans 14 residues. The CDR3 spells CASRVGQFNEKLFF. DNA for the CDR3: TGTGCCAGCAGGGTGGGACAGTTCAATGAAAAACTGTTTTTT. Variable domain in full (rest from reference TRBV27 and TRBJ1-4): EAQVTQNPRYLITVTGKKLTVTCSQNMNHEYMSWYRQDPGLGLRQIYYSMNVEVTDKGDVPEGYKVSRKEKRNFPLILESPSPNQTSLYFCASRVGQFNEKLFFGSGTQLSVL.

The CDR3 here is CATRPAGDMNTEAFF. The CDR3, as DNA: TGCGCCACCCGACCTGCAGGTGACATGAACACTGAAGCTTTCTTT. This rearrangement joins TRBV5-1 to TRBJ1-1; D gene uncertain. Germline V gene data show CDR1 as SGHRS and CDR2 as YFSETQ. V was cut by 9 bases and J by 0 bases, with 18 bases left in between. The CDR3 contains 15 residues.

As DNA, the CDR3 is TGTGCCAGCAGCGGCCTGACTAGCGGGGTTACCTACAATGAGCAGTTCTTC. It is translated as CASSGLTSGVTYNEQFF. The chain is built from TRBV9 and TRBJ2-1; TRBD2 aligns across 11 bases. Germline V CDR1 and CDR2: SGDLS, YYNGEE. The CDR3 runs to 17 residues. J was trimmed by 2 bases and V by 3 bases; bases with no gene match: 7.

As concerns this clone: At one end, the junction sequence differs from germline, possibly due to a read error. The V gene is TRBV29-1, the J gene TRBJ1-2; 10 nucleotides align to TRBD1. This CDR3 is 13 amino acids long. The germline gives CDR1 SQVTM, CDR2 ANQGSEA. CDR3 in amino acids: CSVLTGGNYGYPF. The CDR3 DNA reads TGCAGCGTTCTGACAGGGGGCAACTATGGCTACCCCTTC.

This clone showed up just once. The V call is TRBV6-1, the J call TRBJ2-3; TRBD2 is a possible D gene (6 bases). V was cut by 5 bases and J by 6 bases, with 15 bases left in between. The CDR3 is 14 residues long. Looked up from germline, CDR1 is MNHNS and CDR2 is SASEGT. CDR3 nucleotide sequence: TGTGCCAGCAGTAGAGAGGACCGGGAGGATACGCAGTATTTT. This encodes CASSREDREDTQYF.

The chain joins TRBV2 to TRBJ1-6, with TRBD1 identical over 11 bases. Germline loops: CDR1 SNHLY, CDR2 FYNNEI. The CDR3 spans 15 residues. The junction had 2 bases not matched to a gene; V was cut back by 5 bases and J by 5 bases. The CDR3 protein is CASSRGQGDNSPLHF. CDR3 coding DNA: TGTGCCAGCAGTAGGGGACAGGGGGATAATTCACCCCTCCACTTT.